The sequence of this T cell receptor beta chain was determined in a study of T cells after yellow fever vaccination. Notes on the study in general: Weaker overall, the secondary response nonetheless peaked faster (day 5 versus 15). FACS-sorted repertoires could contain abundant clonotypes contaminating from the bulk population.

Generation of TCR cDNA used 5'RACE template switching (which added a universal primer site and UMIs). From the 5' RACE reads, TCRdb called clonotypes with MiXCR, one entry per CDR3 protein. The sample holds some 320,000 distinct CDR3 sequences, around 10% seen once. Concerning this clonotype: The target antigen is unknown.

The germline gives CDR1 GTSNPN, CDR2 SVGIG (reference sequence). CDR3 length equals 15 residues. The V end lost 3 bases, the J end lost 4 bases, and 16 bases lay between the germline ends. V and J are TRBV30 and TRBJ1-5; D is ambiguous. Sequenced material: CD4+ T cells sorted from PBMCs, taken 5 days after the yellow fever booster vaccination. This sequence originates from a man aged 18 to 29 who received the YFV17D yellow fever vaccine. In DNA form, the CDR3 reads TGTGCCTGGAGCGCCGGGGAAGGGTTTAATCAGCCCCAGCATTTT. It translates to CAWSAGEGFNQPQHF.